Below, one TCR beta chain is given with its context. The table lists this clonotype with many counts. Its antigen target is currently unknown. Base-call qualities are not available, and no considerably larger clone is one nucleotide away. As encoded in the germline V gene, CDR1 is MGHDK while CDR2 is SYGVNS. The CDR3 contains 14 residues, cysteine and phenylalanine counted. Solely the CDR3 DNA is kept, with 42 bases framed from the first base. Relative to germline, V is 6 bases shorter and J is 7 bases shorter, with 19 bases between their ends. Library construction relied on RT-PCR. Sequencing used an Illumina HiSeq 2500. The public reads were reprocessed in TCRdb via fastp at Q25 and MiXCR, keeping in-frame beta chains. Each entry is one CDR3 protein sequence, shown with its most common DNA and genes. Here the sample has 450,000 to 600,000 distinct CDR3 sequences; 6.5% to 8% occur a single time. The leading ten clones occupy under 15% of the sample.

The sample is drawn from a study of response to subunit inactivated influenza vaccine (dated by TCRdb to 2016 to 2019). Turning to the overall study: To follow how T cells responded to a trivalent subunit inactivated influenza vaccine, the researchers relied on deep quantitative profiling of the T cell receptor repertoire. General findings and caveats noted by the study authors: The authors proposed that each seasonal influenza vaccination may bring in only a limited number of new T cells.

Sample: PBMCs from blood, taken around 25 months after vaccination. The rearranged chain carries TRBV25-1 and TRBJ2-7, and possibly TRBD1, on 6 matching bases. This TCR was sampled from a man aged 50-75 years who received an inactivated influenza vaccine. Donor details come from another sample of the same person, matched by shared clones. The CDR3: CASSTSRTAREQYF. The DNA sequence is TGTGCCAGCAGCACCTCTAGGACAGCGCGGGAGCAGTACTTC.